Listed below are T cell receptor beta chains from one sample, sequenced in a study of response to subunit inactivated influenza vaccine. One entry per CDR3 protein results from TCRdb running MiXCR on the RT-PCR reads. The table has about 540,000 distinct CDR3 sequences, 20% to 25% seen once; the top ten hold 2.5% to 3%. The same sample was also used in a study of T cells expressing NK-cell markers.

The sample was CD4+ T cells sorted from PBMCs, taken 12 days after vaccination. The receptors were gathered from a man aged 50 or older who received an inactivated influenza vaccine. The CDR3 runs from the conserved cysteine through the conserved F or W. A D gene is named only where the DNA matches it firmly. Part of the rows lack a size; the others show once, few, many or a class for expanded clones.

abundance: .; v_gene: TRBV7-2; j_gene: TRBJ1-5; d_gene: TRBD1; len: 16; CDR3nt: TGTGCCAGCAGCTTAGGACGGGACAGACAGCATCAGCCCCAGCATTTT; CDR3aa: CASSLGRDRQHQPQHF
abundance: .; v_gene: TRBV29-1; j_gene: TRBJ2-5; d_gene: .; len: 13; CDR3nt: TGCAGCGTTGATTGGGACGGTCGAGAGACCCAGTACTTC; CDR3aa: CSVDWDGRETQYF
abundance: few; v_gene: TRBV7-2; j_gene: TRBJ2-1; d_gene: TRBD2; len: 13; CDR3nt: TGTGCCAGCAGCTTTTGGGACTATAATGAGCAGTTCTTC; CDR3aa: CASSFWDYNEQFF
abundance: .; v_gene: TRBV7-6; j_gene: TRBJ2-7; d_gene: .; len: 13; CDR3nt: TGTGCCAGCAGCTTAGGGGATCGCTACGAGCAGTACTTC; CDR3aa: CASSLGDRYEQYF
abundance: few; v_gene: TRBV20-1; j_gene: TRBJ2-7; d_gene: TRBD2; len: 13; CDR3nt: TGCAGTGCTGGGACTAGCCGAAGGGGCGAGCAGTACTTC; CDR3aa: CSAGTSRRGEQYF
abundance: many; v_gene: TRBV5-1; j_gene: TRBJ2-1; d_gene: .; len: 15; CDR3nt: TGCGCCAGCAGCTTGGTAGCGGCTACCTACAATGAGCAGTTCTTC; CDR3aa: CASSLVAATYNEQFF
abundance: .; v_gene: TRBV7-2; j_gene: TRBJ1-5; d_gene: TRBD1; len: 15; CDR3nt: TGTGCCAGCAGCTTCCGTGGGACAGGCAATCAGCCCCAGCATTTT; CDR3aa: CASSFRGTGNQPQHF
abundance: .; v_gene: TRBV28; j_gene: TRBJ2-1; d_gene: TRBD2; len: 16; CDR3nt: TGTGCCAGCAGTTTATATGCTAGCGGGGCCTACAATGAGCAGTTCTTC; CDR3aa: CASSLYASGAYNEQFF
abundance: .; v_gene: TRBV20-1; j_gene: TRBJ2-4; d_gene: .; len: 11; CDR3nt: TGCAGTGCTAGCTTGGGGGACATTCAGTACTTC; CDR3aa: CSASLGDIQYF
abundance: few; v_gene: TRBV7-2; j_gene: TRBJ2-1; d_gene: TRBD1; len: 15; CDR3nt: TGTGCCTCCCGAGGGGGGGGACAGGGTGCGTGGGAGCAGTTCTTC; CDR3aa: CASRGGGQGAWEQFF
abundance: many; v_gene: TRBV20-1; j_gene: TRBJ1-5; d_gene: .; len: 15; CDR3nt: TGCAGTGCCAGAGGGCAGGGGTATAGCAATCAGCCCCAGCATTTT; CDR3aa: CSARGQGYSNQPQHF
abundance: few; v_gene: TRBV20-1; j_gene: TRBJ2-2; d_gene: .; len: 15; CDR3nt: TGCAGTGCTAGAGATCGGAGGAAGAACACCGGGGAGCTGTTTTTT; CDR3aa: CSARDRRKNTGELFF
abundance: few; v_gene: TRBV3-1; j_gene: TRBJ2-2; d_gene: .; len: 13; CDR3nt: TGTGCCAGCAGCCCACAACTGGCCGGGGAGCTGTTTTTT; CDR3aa: CASSPQLAGELFF
abundance: .; v_gene: TRBV28; j_gene: TRBJ2-7; d_gene: .; len: 15; CDR3nt: TGTGCCAGCAGTGCACCATCCGGGACACCCTACGAGCAGTACTTC; CDR3aa: CASSAPSGTPYEQYF
abundance: few; v_gene: TRBV20-1; j_gene: TRBJ2-1; d_gene: TRBD2; len: 18; CDR3nt: TGCAGTGCTAGAGATTTTGCAGGACTAGCGGGAGAGCCCAATGAGCAGTTCTTC; CDR3aa: CSARDFAGLAGEPNEQFF
abundance: .; v_gene: TRBV6-5; j_gene: TRBJ2-7; d_gene: TRBD1; len: 15; CDR3nt: TGTGCCAGCAGTTCCCGGGACAGGGGGATTTACGAGCAGTACTTC; CDR3aa: CASSSRDRGIYEQYF
abundance: .; v_gene: TRBV4-2; j_gene: TRBJ2-3; d_gene: .; len: 20; CDR3nt: TGTGCCAGCAGCCGGGGGATACCGCACACGCCCCCGAGATTGACAGATACGCAGTATTTT; CDR3aa: CASSRGIPHTPPRLTDTQYF
abundance: many; v_gene: TRBV29-1; j_gene: TRBJ2-5; d_gene: .; len: 12; CDR3nt: TGCAGCGTTGAGGGCCACCGAGAGACCCAGTACTTC; CDR3aa: CSVEGHRETQYF
abundance: .; v_gene: TRBV3-1; j_gene: TRBJ1-2; d_gene: .; len: 11; CDR3nt: TGTGCCAGCAGCCAAGAGGGGGGAATCACCTTC; CDR3aa: CASSQEGGITF
abundance: .; v_gene: TRBV2; j_gene: TRBJ1-2; d_gene: .; len: 13; CDR3nt: TGTGCCAGCAGTGATGGACAGTTCTATGGCTACACCTTC; CDR3aa: CASSDGQFYGYTF
abundance: few; v_gene: TRBV5-1; j_gene: TRBJ2-3; d_gene: TRBD2; len: 16; CDR3nt: TGCGCCAGCAGCTTGGCCGCGGCTAGCGGGGGGGATACGCAGTATTTT; CDR3aa: CASSLAAASGGDTQYF
abundance: .; v_gene: TRBV18; j_gene: TRBJ2-1; d_gene: TRBD1; len: 17; CDR3nt: TGTGCCAGCTCACCACCTACGGGACAGGGGTCCTACAATGAGCAGTTCTTC; CDR3aa: CASSPPTGQGSYNEQFF
abundance: few; v_gene: TRBV20-1; j_gene: TRBJ2-1; d_gene: .; len: 14; CDR3nt: TGCAGTGCTAGAATGGGCGGACGTACTAATGAGCAGTTCTTC; CDR3aa: CSARMGGRTNEQFF
abundance: .; v_gene: TRBV29-1; j_gene: TRBJ1-4; d_gene: .; len: 13; CDR3nt: TGCAGCGTTGGAGGTGCACACGATGAAAAACTGTTTTTT; CDR3aa: CSVGGAHDEKLFF
abundance: .; v_gene: TRBV7-9; j_gene: TRBJ2-2; d_gene: .; len: 15; CDR3nt: TGTGCCAGCAGCAACCGCGCCCTAGAAACCGGGGAGCTGTTTTTT; CDR3aa: CASSNRALETGELFF
abundance: .; v_gene: TRBV29-1; j_gene: TRBJ1-2; d_gene: .; len: 9; CDR3nt: TGCAGCGCCGAGGGAGGACAGTCCTTC; CDR3aa: CSAEGGQSF
abundance: few; v_gene: TRBV7-2; j_gene: TRBJ2-5; d_gene: TRBD2; len: 14; CDR3nt: TGTGCCAGCAGCGAAACAATTACGAGGACTAGCGTTTACTTC; CDR3aa: CASSETITRTSVYF
abundance: many; v_gene: TRBV4-2; j_gene: TRBJ2-1; d_gene: TRBD1; len: 18; CDR3nt: TGTGCCAGCAGCCAAGTGATAGTCGAGACAGGGGCCTACAATGAGCAGTTCTTC; CDR3aa: CASSQVIVETGAYNEQFF
abundance: few; v_gene: TRBV12-3/TRBV12-4; j_gene: TRBJ2-1; d_gene: TRBD2; len: 13; CDR3nt: TGTGCCAGCAGTTCTATGACTAGCGGGGAGCAGTTCTTC; CDR3aa: CASSSMTSGEQFF
abundance: few; v_gene: TRBV11-1; j_gene: TRBJ2-3; d_gene: TRBD2; len: 17; CDR3nt: TGTGCCAGCAGCAACCTCCCGGGACTAGCGGATACAGATACGCAGTATTTT; CDR3aa: CASSNLPGLADTDTQYF
abundance: .; v_gene: TRBV5-1; j_gene: TRBJ2-2; d_gene: .; len: 15; CDR3nt: TGCGCCAGCGGAGCTTGGGCTCAGAACACCGGGGAGCTGTTTTTT; CDR3aa: CASGAWAQNTGELFF
abundance: .; v_gene: TRBV5-4; j_gene: TRBJ1-1; d_gene: .; len: 15; CDR3nt: TGTGCCAGCAGCTTGGCTGACATCAAGAACACTGAAGCTTTCTTT; CDR3aa: CASSLADIKNTEAFF
abundance: .; v_gene: TRBV7-2; j_gene: TRBJ2-3; d_gene: .; len: 14; CDR3nt: TGTGCCAGCAGCTTGACGGTCAGGTCAGATACGCAGTATTTT; CDR3aa: CASSLTVRSDTQYF
abundance: .; v_gene: TRBV2; j_gene: TRBJ2-7; d_gene: TRBD1; len: 13; CDR3nt: TGTGCCAGCAGTGCGACAGGGTGGTACGAGCAGTACTTC; CDR3aa: CASSATGWYEQYF